This T cell receptor beta chain came from a study of T cell changes during pregnancy in multiple sclerosis. The CDR3 is 13 amino acids. Looked up from germline, CDR1 is SNHLY and CDR2 is FYNNEI. The V and J ends lost 7 bases and 2 bases respectively, with 11 bases between them. Sequencing was performed with immunoSEQ multiplex PCR; in TCRdb, only in-frame clones are kept and a portion is missing. The sample lists tens of thousands of clones, 75% to 90% occurring once. The source of this sequence is a female donor in good health, enrolled as a control in a pregnancy study. The sequences come from peripheral blood, collected in the first trimester of pregnancy. The chain uses TRBV2 and TRBJ2-5, with D perhaps matching TRBD1 (5 bases). The CDR3 region has the DNA TGTGCCAGCAAGACAGAGATACAAGAGACCCAGTACTTC. Residues: CASKTEIQETQYF.